The rows below give T cell receptor beta chains drawn from one sample of a study of cytomegalovirus exposure and HLA in healthy donors. Data came from immunoSEQ multiplex PCR; TCRdb stores just in-frame clones and leaves some out. The sample lists 69,000 or so clones, about 78% occurring once. Sequencing was done on a sample of PBMCs. The origin of the receptors is a man in his late teens or twenties in good health and CMV-seronegative. Both conserved end residues are part of each CDR3. Each record gives: V gene, J gene, clone size, D gene, CDR3 protein, CDR3 DNA. The D gene is left open where the match is weak. Clone size appears in some rows only: once, few, many, or a class for an expanded clone.

V gene: TRBV19; J gene: TRBJ1-3; clone size: NA; D gene: NA; CDR3 protein: CASSMGARNTIYF; CDR3 DNA: TGTGCCAGTAGTATGGGGGCCAGAAACACCATATATTTT
V gene: TRBV15; J gene: TRBJ2-7; clone size: NA; D gene: TRBD2; CDR3 protein: CATRGVAGGSGLYEQYF; CDR3 DNA: TGTGCCACCCGGGGGGTGGCGGGTGGTAGCGGGCTCTACGAGCAGTACTTC
V gene: TRBV5-6; J gene: TRBJ2-1; clone size: NA; D gene: NA; CDR3 protein: CASSLVGGEPYNEQFF; CDR3 DNA: TGTGCCAGCAGCTTGGTGGGCGGGGAACCCTACAATGAGCAGTTCTTC
V gene: TRBV14; J gene: TRBJ2-5; clone size: NA; D gene: TRBD1; CDR3 protein: CASSQRGRETQYF; CDR3 DNA: TGTGCCAGCAGCCAAAGGGGGCGGGAGACCCAGTACTTC
V gene: TRBV29-1; J gene: TRBJ1-3; clone size: NA; D gene: NA; CDR3 protein: CSVLGTTSGNTIYF; CDR3 DNA: TGCAGCGTCCTAGGGACAACCTCTGGAAACACCATATATTTT
V gene: TRBV4-1; J gene: TRBJ1-2; clone size: NA; D gene: TRBD1; CDR3 protein: CASSQKQGNHGYTF; CDR3 DNA: TGCGCCAGCAGCCAAAAACAGGGGAACCATGGCTACACCTTC
V gene: TRBV10-3; J gene: TRBJ1-6; clone size: NA; D gene: NA; CDR3 protein: CAITRASGSPLHF; CDR3 DNA: TGTGCCATCACAAGGGCCTCAGGGTCACCCCTCCACTTT
V gene: TRBV2; J gene: TRBJ1-4; clone size: NA; D gene: TRBD1; CDR3 protein: CASNVQGAHSNEKLFF; CDR3 DNA: TGTGCCAGCAACGTCCAGGGGGCTCATAGTAATGAAAAACTGTTTTTT
V gene: TRBV30; J gene: TRBJ2-5; clone size: NA; D gene: NA; CDR3 protein: CAWAPGDVLQETQYF; CDR3 DNA: TGTGCCTGGGCGCCGGGAGATGTGCTTCAAGAGACCCAGTACTTC
V gene: TRBV5-4; J gene: TRBJ1-2; clone size: NA; D gene: TRBD1; CDR3 protein: CASSGDRGNYGYTF; CDR3 DNA: TGTGCCAGCAGCGGGGACAGGGGAAACTATGGCTACACCTTC
V gene: TRBV28; J gene: TRBJ2-2; clone size: NA; D gene: TRBD2; CDR3 protein: CASNWGGGDTGELFF; CDR3 DNA: TGTGCCAGCAATTGGGGGGGAGGAGACACCGGGGAGCTGTTTTTT
V gene: TRBV5-5; J gene: TRBJ1-3; clone size: NA; D gene: TRBD1; CDR3 protein: CASSAIDRDSGNTIYF; CDR3 DNA: TGTGCCAGCAGCGCCATAGACAGGGATTCTGGAAACACCATATATTTT
V gene: TRBV2; J gene: TRBJ2-1; clone size: NA; D gene: NA; CDR3 protein: CASSEGSEQFF; CDR3 DNA: TGTGCCAGCAGTGAAGGTAGTGAGCAGTTCTTC
V gene: TRBV7-9; J gene: TRBJ2-2; clone size: NA; D gene: NA; CDR3 protein: CASSFVANTGELFF; CDR3 DNA: TGTGCCAGCAGCTTTGTAGCGAACACCGGGGAGCTGTTTTTT
V gene: TRBV13; J gene: TRBJ2-5; clone size: once; D gene: TRBD2; CDR3 protein: CASRPTSGGFQETQYF; CDR3 DNA: TGTGCCAGCAGACCCACTAGCGGGGGCTTCCAAGAGACCCAGTACTTC
V gene: TRBV4-2; J gene: TRBJ2-3; clone size: few; D gene: NA; CDR3 protein: CASSQALLSRGASSTDTQYF; CDR3 DNA: TGTGCCAGCAGCCAAGCATTATTATCTCGGGGGGCCTCTAGCACAGATACGCAGTATTTT
V gene: TRBV15; J gene: TRBJ2-2; clone size: NA; D gene: TRBD1; CDR3 protein: CATSRPGQLNTGELFF; CDR3 DNA: TGTGCCACCAGCAGGCCGGGACAGTTGAACACCGGGGAGCTGTTTTTT
V gene: TRBV5-1; J gene: TRBJ2-4; clone size: NA; D gene: NA; CDR3 protein: CASSGQGRLDIQYF; CDR3 DNA: TGCGCCAGCAGCGGGCAGGGAAGGCTTGACATTCAGTACTTC
V gene: TRBV5-4; J gene: TRBJ1-2; clone size: NA; D gene: TRBD1; CDR3 protein: CASSTTGGPNYGYTF; CDR3 DNA: TGTGCCAGCAGCACGACAGGGGGACCTAACTATGGCTACACCTTC
V gene: TRBV9; J gene: TRBJ1-1; clone size: NA; D gene: NA; CDR3 protein: CASSVAGDTEAFF; CDR3 DNA: TGTGCCAGCAGCGTAGCCGGGGACACTGAAGCTTTCTTT
V gene: TRBV7-9; J gene: TRBJ2-1; clone size: few; D gene: TRBD2; CDR3 protein: CASSFGGGAIEQFF; CDR3 DNA: TGTGCCAGCAGCTTCGGCGGGGGGGCGATTGAGCAGTTCTTC
V gene: TRBV6-6; J gene: TRBJ1-2; clone size: NA; D gene: NA; CDR3 protein: CASTQFETSGGYTF; CDR3 DNA: TGTGCCAGCACCCAATTTGAGACCTCCGGGGGCTACACCTTC
V gene: TRBV6-1; J gene: TRBJ1-1; clone size: NA; D gene: NA; CDR3 protein: CASSNFAWNTEAFF; CDR3 DNA: TGTGCCAGCTCAAACTTTGCCTGGAACACTGAAGCTTTCTTT
V gene: TRBV28; J gene: TRBJ1-4; clone size: NA; D gene: NA; CDR3 protein: CASSRREEKLFF; CDR3 DNA: TGTGCCAGCAGTCGCCGGGAGGAAAAACTGTTTTTT
V gene: TRBV7-8; J gene: TRBJ2-1; clone size: NA; D gene: NA; CDR3 protein: CASSPSSGVSSYNEQFF; CDR3 DNA: TGTGCCAGCAGCCCAAGTTCGGGAGTTAGCTCCTACAATGAGCAGTTCTTC
V gene: TRBV11-2; J gene: TRBJ2-3; clone size: NA; D gene: NA; CDR3 protein: CASSLAPTPTDTQYF; CDR3 DNA: TGTGCCAGCAGCTTAGCCCCGACACCCACAGATACGCAGTATTTT
V gene: TRBV5-8; J gene: TRBJ1-2; clone size: NA; D gene: NA; CDR3 protein: CASSLGVRGGDYGYTF; CDR3 DNA: TGTGCCAGCAGCTTGGGTGTCAGGGGTGGCGACTATGGCTACACCTTC
V gene: TRBV2; J gene: TRBJ2-7; clone size: NA; D gene: NA; CDR3 protein: CAGQQAYEQYF; CDR3 DNA: TGTGCCGGCCAGCAGGCCTACGAGCAGTACTTC
V gene: TRBV4-3; J gene: TRBJ1-2; clone size: NA; D gene: NA; CDR3 protein: CASSPSLGSYGYTF; CDR3 DNA: TGCGCCAGCAGCCCATCTCTCGGGAGCTATGGCTACACCTTC
V gene: TRBV27; J gene: TRBJ2-3; clone size: NA; D gene: NA; CDR3 protein: CASTGGGTDTQYF; CDR3 DNA: TGTGCCAGCACGGGGGGCGGTACAGATACGCAGTATTTT
V gene: TRBV7-2; J gene: TRBJ2-1; clone size: NA; D gene: NA; CDR3 protein: CASSLPDRPLYNEQFF; CDR3 DNA: TGTGCCAGCAGCTTACCCGACAGGCCACTCTACAATGAGCAGTTCTTC
V gene: TRBV7-3; J gene: TRBJ2-7; clone size: once; D gene: TRBD2; CDR3 protein: CASSLKRGGSEQYF; CDR3 DNA: TGTGCCAGCAGCTTAAAGCGGGGGGGCTCCGAGCAGTACTTC
V gene: TRBV5-6; J gene: TRBJ1-2; clone size: NA; D gene: NA; CDR3 protein: CASSSSGYGYTF; CDR3 DNA: TGTGCCAGCAGCTCCTCCGGCTATGGCTACACCTTC
V gene: TRBV6-5; J gene: TRBJ2-3; clone size: NA; D gene: NA; CDR3 protein: CASSYGQSTDTQYF; CDR3 DNA: TGTGCCAGCAGTTACGGGCAGAGCACAGATACGCAGTATTTT
V gene: TRBV7-2; J gene: TRBJ2-5; clone size: NA; D gene: TRBD1; CDR3 protein: CASSPRTGGETQYF; CDR3 DNA: TGTGCCAGCAGCCCCCGGACAGGGGGAGAGACCCAGTACTTC
V gene: TRBV7-2; J gene: TRBJ2-5; clone size: NA; D gene: TRBD2; CDR3 protein: CASSRGLVETQYF; CDR3 DNA: TGTGCCAGCAGCCGAGGACTAGTTGAGACCCAGTACTTC
V gene: TRBV5-4; J gene: TRBJ1-2; clone size: NA; D gene: NA; CDR3 protein: CASSLVGGLGTANYGYTF; CDR3 DNA: TGTGCCAGCAGCCTTGTGGGGGGGTTGGGAACCGCTAACTATGGCTACACCTTC
V gene: TRBV15; J gene: TRBJ2-7; clone size: NA; D gene: NA; CDR3 protein: CATSRGNVRGSISYEQYF; CDR3 DNA: TGTGCCACCAGCAGAGGAAATGTCCGGGGGTCTATCTCCTACGAGCAGTACTTC
V gene: TRBV15; J gene: TRBJ2-5; clone size: NA; D gene: TRBD2; CDR3 protein: CATSRWGVAGRETQYF; CDR3 DNA: TGTGCCACCAGCAGATGGGGCGTAGCGGGGAGGGAGACCCAGTACTTC
V gene: TRBV5-4; J gene: TRBJ2-2; clone size: NA; D gene: NA; CDR3 protein: CASSLDLASFPGELFF; CDR3 DNA: TGTGCCAGCAGCTTGGACTTAGCCTCCTTCCCCGGGGAGCTGTTTTTT
V gene: TRBV2; J gene: TRBJ2-5; clone size: NA; D gene: TRBD2; CDR3 protein: CASKSPPGLGETQYF; CDR3 DNA: TGTGCCAGCAAGAGTCCGCCGGGACTAGGAGAGACCCAGTACTTC
V gene: TRBV29-1; J gene: TRBJ2-2; clone size: NA; D gene: NA; CDR3 protein: CSVPLQATGELFF; CDR3 DNA: TGCAGCGTTCCATTACAGGCCACCGGGGAGCTGTTTTTT
V gene: TRBV15; J gene: TRBJ1-4; clone size: once; D gene: NA; CDR3 protein: CATSREVRRGSNEKLFF; CDR3 DNA: TGTGCCACCAGCAGAGAAGTCCGGAGGGGTTCTAATGAAAAACTGTTTTTT
V gene: TRBV5-8; J gene: TRBJ2-5; clone size: few; D gene: TRBD2; CDR3 protein: CASSSKKGLGTNPEQETQYF; CDR3 DNA: TGTGCCAGCAGCTCCAAAAAGGGACTAGGAACTAACCCTGAGCAAGAGACCCAGTACTTC
V gene: TRBV19; J gene: TRBJ2-3; clone size: NA; D gene: TRBD2; CDR3 protein: CASRPPLGLAGGHADTQYF; CDR3 DNA: TGTGCCAGTAGACCGCCGTTGGGACTAGCGGGGGGGCATGCAGATACGCAGTATTTT
V gene: TRBV7-9; J gene: TRBJ1-4; clone size: NA; D gene: NA; CDR3 protein: CASSFLPGQGNEKLFF; CDR3 DNA: TGTGCCAGCAGCTTTCTCCCGGGACAAGGAAATGAAAAACTGTTTTTT
V gene: TRBV27; J gene: TRBJ2-7; clone size: NA; D gene: TRBD2; CDR3 protein: CASSLLPLASGSSYEQYF; CDR3 DNA: TGTGCCAGCAGTTTATTACCCCTCGCTAGCGGGAGCTCCTACGAGCAGTACTTC
V gene: TRBV9; J gene: TRBJ2-1; clone size: few; D gene: NA; CDR3 protein: CASSVETGRYNEQFF; CDR3 DNA: TGTGCCAGCAGCGTAGAAACAGGGCGCTACAATGAGCAGTTCTTC
V gene: TRBV2; J gene: TRBJ1-4; clone size: NA; D gene: NA; CDR3 protein: CASSEAGTLNEKLFF; CDR3 DNA: TGTGCCAGCAGTGAAGCCGGGACACTTAATGAAAAACTGTTTTTT
V gene: TRBV11-3; J gene: TRBJ1-6; clone size: NA; D gene: NA; CDR3 protein: CASSLQGGSPLHF; CDR3 DNA: TGTGCCAGCAGCTTACAGGGAGGATCACCCCTCCACTTT